The present entry profiles one TCR beta chain with its context. The clone's antigen remains unknown. The input lacks base qualities; no much larger clone sits a single base away. Collaborating institutions collected whole blood in K2EDTA tubes following their own protocols. For TCRbeta analysis, collaborators shipped samples in one of three forms: frozen whole blood, isolated PBMCs, or DNA extracted from either of those sample types. The immunoSEQ Assay, a bias-controlled multiplex PCR, was used to amplify TCRbeta CDR3 regions from genomic DNA. For the original study's pipeline: Within the assay, amplification of reference gene primers was used to estimate how many nucleated cells each sample contained. Sequence reads were collapsed and filtered to measure the absolute abundance of every unique TCRbeta CDR3 rearrangement. For each sample, productive Simpson clonality was calculated as the square root of Simpson's diversity index across productive rearrangements. Sourced from immuneACCESS, this table was stored by TCRdb with only in-frame sequences that have V and J called. A share of the clones is absent; for the studies checked, an unresolved V gene accounts for under half, and the remainder has no known explanation. The V and J calls and clone size are taken from that table; D and trimming were inferred from the DNA. This sample gives over 200,000 clones in total; 88% of them show up just once. The top ten clones comprise under 0.9% of the sample.

CDR1 and CDR2 are read off the germline V gene as SGHTA and FQGNSA. The CDR3 goes from the cysteine to the phenylalanine over 18 residues. Of all the DNA, just the CDR3 is kept, 54 bases in frame from base 1. Trimming at the junction amounts to 5 bases on V and 1 base on J, and the germline ends lie 23 bases apart. This sample is drawn from a study of blood T cell repertoires in COVID-19 (dated by TCRdb to the early 2020s). About the investigation overall: Collaborator samples came from the United States, Italy and Spain and covered acute and convalescent phases of COVID-19. The material from the prospective study consisted of cDNA or gDNA derived from T cells, B-cell-depleted T cells, or PBMCs. Subjects who had been exposed to COVID-19, were actively infected with it, or had recovered from it provided the deeply sampled blood TCRbeta repertoires that made up the dataset. A freely available public database, intended as a resource for researchers studying the immune response to SARS-CoV-2, is where the repertoires were released. The samples were drawn from the first 160 participants of the ongoing ImmuneRACE study and from over a thousand subjects provided by 6 global collaborators. Sample metadata almost always included a de-identified subject ID, COVID-19 status, age in years and sex. HLA class I and class II types, where available, came from metadata supplied by the sample provider rather than from assay-based typing. Results and caveats for the whole study, not just this receptor: Clinical and demographic metadata were provided uncurated, with the amount varying by source and participant.

Sequences were obtained from peripheral blood. The V gene is TRBV7-2 and the J gene is TRBJ1-1; the D gene identity is not certain. The receptor was derived from a man between 35 and 55 years old with acute or convalescent COVID-19. The CDR3 is CASSERWPGLGSNTEAFF. The sequenced DNA: TGTGCCAGCAGCGAACGGTGGCCTGGACTTGGATCGAACACTGAAGCTTTCTTT.